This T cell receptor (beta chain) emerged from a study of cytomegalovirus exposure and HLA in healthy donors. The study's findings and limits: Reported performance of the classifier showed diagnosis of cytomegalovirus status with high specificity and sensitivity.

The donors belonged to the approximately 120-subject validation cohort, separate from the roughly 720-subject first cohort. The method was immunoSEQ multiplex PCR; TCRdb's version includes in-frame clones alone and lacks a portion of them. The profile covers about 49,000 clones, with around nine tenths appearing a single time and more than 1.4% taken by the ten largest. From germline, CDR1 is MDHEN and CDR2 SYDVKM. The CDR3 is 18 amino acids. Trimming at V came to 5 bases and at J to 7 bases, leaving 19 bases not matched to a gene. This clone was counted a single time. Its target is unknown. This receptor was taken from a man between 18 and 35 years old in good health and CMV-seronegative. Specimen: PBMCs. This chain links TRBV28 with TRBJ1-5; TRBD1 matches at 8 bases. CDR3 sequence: CASSRGQGGRREEQPQHF. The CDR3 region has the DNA TGTGCCAGCAGTAGAGGACAGGGTGGCCGGAGAGAGGAACAGCCCCAGCATTTT.